The rows below give T cell receptor beta chains drawn from one sample of a study of cytomegalovirus exposure and HLA in healthy donors. Generated by immunoSEQ multiplex PCR, the TCRdb table keeps only in-frame clones and is missing some. This sample has 49,000 or so clones, with around 80% found just once. Sequencing was performed on PBMCs. These receptors originate from a boy younger than 18 in good health and CMV-seropositive. Each CDR3 is given with its conserved first and last residue. A D gene is named only where the DNA matches it firmly. Clone size is shown for a subset of rows, as once, few, many or a class of expanded clone.

V	size	J	length	D	CDR3	DNA
TRBV10-2	few	TRBJ2-5	12	NA	CASRNGEETQYF	TGCGCCAGCAGAAACGGAGAAGAGACCCAGTACTTC
TRBV7-2	NA	TRBJ1-1	14	NA	CASSLLGQKQGAFF	TGTGCCAGCAGCTTACTCGGACAGAAGCAGGGAGCTTTCTTT
TRBV14	NA	TRBJ2-3	14	NA	CASSQTGLSRGQYF	TGTGCCAGCAGCCAAACGGGACTGTCCCGCGGGCAGTATTTT
TRBV5-1	NA	TRBJ2-7	13	NA	CASSLSTYREQYF	TGCGCCAGCAGCTTAAGCACTTATCGAGAGCAGTACTTC
TRBV29-1	NA	TRBJ2-5	12	NA	CSGWTGGGTQYF	TGCAGCGGCTGGACGGGCGGAGGGACCCAGTACTTC
TRBV9	NA	TRBJ1-2	14	TRBD1	CASTPATGDVGYTF	TGTGCCAGCACCCCTGCGACAGGGGACGTTGGCTACACCTTC
TRBV5-1	NA	TRBJ2-5	15	NA	CASSTQGGYQETQYF	TGCGCCAGCAGCACACAGGGGGGGTACCAAGAGACCCAGTACTTC
TRBV19	NA	TRBJ2-2	14	TRBD1	CASSPDRGTGELFF	TGTGCCAGTAGTCCTGACAGGGGGACCGGGGAGCTGTTTTTT
TRBV6-1	NA	TRBJ2-3	14	TRBD2	CASSPDGGADTQYF	TGTGCCAGCAGCCCCGACGGGGGGGCGGATACGCAGTATTTT
TRBV4-2	once	TRBJ2-5	14	TRBD1	CASSQDRGRETQYF	TGTGCCAGCAGCCAAGACAGGGGGCGAGAGACCCAGTACTTC
TRBV18	NA	TRBJ1-5	13	NA	CASSPSIYQPQHF	TGTGCCAGCTCACCCAGTATTTATCAGCCCCAGCATTTT
TRBV6-5	NA	TRBJ1-1	14	NA	CASSETDSRTEAFF	TGTGCCAGCAGTGAAACGGACAGTAGGACTGAAGCTTTCTTT
TRBV5-4	NA	TRBJ2-2	19	NA	CASSFPGGMEGVSTGELFF	TGTGCCAGCAGCTTCCCCGGGGGGATGGAGGGGGTCAGCACCGGGGAGCTGTTTTTT
TRBV5-4	NA	TRBJ2-7	14	NA	CASGLGGDSYEQYF	TGTGCCAGCGGCCTTGGCGGGGATTCCTACGAGCAGTACTTC
TRBV21-1	NA	TRBJ2-7	15	NA	CASSPLPWTVHEQYF	TGTGCCAGCAGCCCCTTACCCTGGACAGTCCACGAGCAGTACTTC
TRBV11-2	NA	TRBJ1-1	18	TRBD1	CASRSIPGQGRNVAEAFF	TGTGCCAGCAGATCCATCCCGGGACAGGGGAGAAATGTCGCTGAAGCTTTCTTT
TRBV10-3	NA	TRBJ2-7	13	TRBD1	CAIQSGQGLEQYF	TGTGCCATCCAATCGGGACAGGGTCTCGAGCAGTACTTC
TRBV6-1	NA	TRBJ2-6	15	TRBD1	CASSEQGAGANVLTF	TGTGCCAGCAGTGAGCAGGGGGCTGGGGCCAACGTCCTGACTTTC
TRBV29-1	NA	TRBJ1-1	14	NA	CSVTARDGEDEAFF	TGCAGCGTTACCGCCCGGGATGGTGAGGATGAAGCTTTCTTT
TRBV18	NA	TRBJ2-2	13	NA	CASSPQNTGELFF	TGTGCCAGCTCACCTCAGAACACCGGGGAGCTGTTTTTT
TRBV9	NA	TRBJ2-6	17	NA	CASSDDSPSSGANVLTF	TGTGCCAGCAGCGATGACAGCCCAAGCTCTGGGGCCAACGTCCTGACTTTC
TRBV2	NA	TRBJ2-7	12	TRBD2	CASSLGGYEQYF	TGTGCCAGCAGTCTGGGAGGGTACGAGCAGTACTTC
TRBV10-2	once	TRBJ1-5	15	NA	CASSERMGGDQPQHF	TGCGCCAGCAGTGAGCGTATGGGGGGGGATCAGCCCCAGCATTTT
TRBV19	NA	TRBJ2-7	14	TRBD2	CASRAGGAGYEQYF	TGTGCCAGTCGTGCGGGGGGCGCGGGTTACGAGCAGTACTTC
TRBV7-9	once	TRBJ1-1	14	NA	CASSPGAGGSKAFF	TGTGCCAGCAGCCCTGGTGCGGGGGGTTCGAAAGCTTTCTTT
TRBV6-1	NA	TRBJ2-3	15	NA	CASSESQGSTDTQYF	TGTGCCAGCAGTGAGAGCCAGGGGTCCACAGATACGCAGTATTTT
TRBV2	few	TRBJ2-3	16	NA	CAILGGEIQRTDTQYF	TGTGCCATTCTAGGGGGGGAAATCCAACGGACAGATACGCAGTATTTT
TRBV18	NA	TRBJ2-7	15	TRBD1	CASSPLGQGRSEQYF	TGTGCCAGCTCACCACTAGGACAGGGTCGCTCCGAGCAGTACTTC
TRBV18	NA	TRBJ1-5	19	TRBD1	CASSRRRPGGTGEGQPQHF	TGTGCCAGCTCACGGAGACGTCCTGGCGGGACAGGGGAGGGACAGCCCCAGCATTTT
TRBV7-3	NA	TRBJ2-1	16	TRBD2	CASSPLSGGAFDEQFF	TGTGCCAGCAGCCCCTTAAGCGGGGGGGCCTTTGATGAGCAGTTCTTC
TRBV27	NA	TRBJ2-7	15	TRBD2	CASSLETGRVYEQYF	TGTGCCAGCAGTTTAGAGACGGGGAGGGTCTACGAGCAGTACTTC
TRBV7-9	NA	TRBJ1-6	13	NA	CSSSLTGSSPLHF	TGTTCCAGCAGCTTGACGGGATCTTCACCCCTCCACTTT
TRBV5-8	NA	TRBJ2-5	13	NA	CATSGDGQETQYF	TGTGCCACCTCAGGGGACGGACAAGAGACCCAGTACTTC
TRBV27	NA	TRBJ1-2	13	TRBD1	CASSSGGLGGYTF	TGTGCCAGCAGTTCAGGGGGATTGGGCGGCTACACCTTC
TRBV10-3	NA	TRBJ1-2	12	TRBD1	CATSRDSAGYTF	TGTGCCACTTCCCGGGACAGTGCCGGCTACACCTTC
TRBV7-3	few	TRBJ2-2	13	TRBD1	CASSPGGTGELFF	TGTGCCAGCAGCCCAGGGGGCACCGGGGAGCTGTTTTTT
TRBV6-1	NA	TRBJ2-7	13	TRBD1	CASRGTASYEQYF	TGTGCCAGCAGGGGGACAGCCTCCTACGAGCAGTACTTC
TRBV4-1	NA	TRBJ2-1	19	NA	CASSQGGGSFGTAYNEQFF	TGCGCCAGCAGCCAAGGAGGAGGATCGTTCGGAACCGCATACAATGAGCAGTTCTTC
TRBV5-4	NA	TRBJ1-4	13	TRBD1	CATSDRAAEKLFF	TGTGCCACCTCAGACAGGGCAGCTGAAAAACTGTTTTTT
TRBV2	NA	TRBJ1-1	14	TRBD1	CASTTGTGSGEAFF	TGTGCCAGCACTACCGGGACAGGGTCGGGTGAAGCTTTCTTT
TRBV6-1	NA	TRBJ1-5	15	TRBD1	CASSATGTANQPQHF	TGTGCCAGCAGTGCGACCGGGACAGCCAATCAGCCCCAGCATTTT
TRBV19	NA	TRBJ1-6	16	NA	CASGNQQEPRGSPLHF	TGTGCCAGCGGTAACCAACAGGAACCCCGCGGTTCACCCCTCCACTTT